These 25 T cell receptor beta chains were all obtained from the same sample, sequenced in a study of shared clonotypes between healthy human individuals. Libraries were prepared by immunoSEQ multiplex PCR; TCRdb keeps only in-frame clonotypes and omits some of them. This table has some 2,100,000 clones, roughly 91% appearing once. Naive CD8 cells lacked CD45RO and underwent positive selection for CCR7, leaving out terminally differentiated effector memory CD45RA+ cells. The sample was naive CD8+ T cells from PBMCs. The receptors were gathered from a man younger than 30 in good health. Some clones in this sample may be carry-over from other donors' samples.

This clone was observed once. The V call is TRBV15, the J call TRBJ2-1, with D maybe TRBD2 (6 bases). The germline CDR1 and CDR2 sequences are LNHNV and YYDKDF (reference sequence). V lost 1 base and J 2 bases, leaving 12 bases between the germline ends. This CDR3 has 16 amino acids. The CDR3 sequence is CATSRGGEGTYNEQFF. CDR3 nucleotide sequence: TGTGCCACCAGCAGAGGGGGGGAAGGGACCTACAATGAGCAGTTCTTC.

V gene TRBV6-5 combines with J gene TRBJ2-2; 7 bases agree with TRBD2. The CDR3 covers 15 residues. The germline gives CDR1 MNHEY, CDR2 SVGAGI. The ends lost 0 bases at V and 4 bases at J; junction bases unmatched: 2. Written as DNA, the CDR3 is TGTGCCAGCAGTTACTCTAGCGGGCCCACCGGGGAGCTGTTTTTT. Translated, it gives CASSYSSGPTGELFF.

The chain uses TRBV4-3 and TRBJ1-1; D uncertain. The V end lost 0 bases, the J end lost 4 bases, and 18 bases lay between the germline ends. This CDR3 spans 17 amino acids. Looked up from germline, CDR1 is LGHNA and CDR2 is YSLEER. The CDR3 bases are TGCGCCAGCAGCCAAGAACACACTTCGGGGAGCGGCACTGAAGCTTTCTTT. Translating gives CASSQEHTSGSGTEAFF.

The DNA for the CDR3 is TGTGCCAGCAGTCCCCGGGGGGGCGCAGGTTACGAGCAGTACTTC. It codes for CASSPRGGAGYEQYF. The chain combines TRBV27 with TRBJ2-7; 8 bases align to TRBD2. V shed 5 bases, J shed 4 bases, and the junction held 10 bases outside the gene matches. CDR3 length equals 15 residues. The germline V gene has CDR1 MNHEY and CDR2 SMNVEV (reference sequence).

The chain carries TRBV27 and TRBJ2-7; D unclear. The germline CDR1 and CDR2 sequences are MNHEY and SMNVEV (reference sequence). The CDR3 is made up of 12 amino acids. Trimming pared 6 bases from V and 5 bases from J, leaving 11 bases between. CDR3 in DNA: TGTGCCAGCAGCCAGACCGCGGACGAGCAGTACTTC. Translated: CASSQTADEQYF.

The chain is built from TRBV4-1 and TRBJ2-1; D may be TRBD2 (5 bases). CDR3 length equals 16 residues. The V end lost 0 bases, the J end lost 6 bases, and 15 bases lay between the germline ends. Germline V gene sequence: CDR1 MGHRA, CDR2 YSYEKL. CDR3 DNA sequence: TGCGCCAGCAGCCAAGAGTTCCGGGGAGCCGTCAATGAGCAGTTCTTC. Amino acid sequence: CASSQEFRGAVNEQFF.

The chain recombines TRBV7-9 with TRBJ2-7, with 9 bases matching TRBD1. The CDR3 is made up of 15 amino acids. Trimming took 4 bases from V and 6 from J; bases not matched to a gene: 10. In germline, CDR1 is SEHNR, CDR2 FQNEAQ (reference sequence). CDR3 loop: CASSYPGTGNVEQYF. The CDR3 region has the DNA TGTGCCAGCAGCTACCCCGGGACAGGGAACGTCGAGCAGTACTTC.

In the case of this clone: This specimen includes other DNA sequences encoding the same CDR3. The rearrangement links TRBV7-2 to TRBJ1-1; D may be TRBD1 (5 bases). The V gene lost 1 base and the J gene lost 4 bases, with 7 bases spanning the gap. From germline, CDR1 is SGHTA and CDR2 FQGNSA. The CDR3 is made up of 13 amino acids. CDR3 sequence: CASSLGQSTEAFF. In DNA, the CDR3 is TGTGCCAGCAGCTTAGGACAGTCCACTGAAGCTTTCTTT.

The chain has TRBV27 and TRBJ1-2, with 8 bases fitting TRBD1. CDR3 length: 15 residues. V lost 3 bases to trimming and J lost 1 base; unmatched junction nucleotides: 4. Per the germline V gene, CDR1 is MNHEY and CDR2 is SMNVEV (reference sequence). For the CDR3, the DNA is TGTGCCAGCAGTTTCGACAGGGGAGTTAACTATGGCTACACCTTC. Protein product: CASSFDRGVNYGYTF.

This chain joins TRBV5-4 and TRBJ2-7; D is unresolved. The length of the CDR3 is 12 residues. Germline V gene sequence: CDR1 SGHNT, CDR2 YYREEE (reference sequence). Trimming pared 2 bases from V and 3 bases from J, leaving 6 bases between. This CDR3 reads CASSFLNYEQYF. The CDR3 bases are TGTGCCAGCAGCTTTTTGAACTACGAGCAGTACTTC.

This rearrangement joins TRBV2 to TRBJ2-7, with 8 nucleotides matching TRBD2. The length of the CDR3 is 18 residues. Germline V gene sequence: CDR1 SNHLY, CDR2 FYNNEI. J lost 4 bases, V lost 2 bases, and 16 bases had no gene match. CDR3 sequence (DNA): TGTGCCAGCAGTGAACCCTCGGGTAGCGGGACCGAGATGTACGAGCAGTACTTC. It yields the protein CASSEPSGSGTEMYEQYF.

This sequence joins TRBV7-9 and TRBJ2-6; the D gene is possibly TRBD1 (6 bases). Between the trimmed V and J ends, which lost 2 bases and 2 bases, there was a span of 16 bases. The CDR3 totals 18 residues. Germline-derived CDR1 and CDR2 are SEHNR and FQNEAQ (reference sequence). CDR3 residues: CASSLPRGIPTGANVLTF. In DNA, the CDR3 is TGTGCCAGCAGCTTACCCAGGGGAATTCCCACTGGGGCCAACGTCCTGACTTTC.

The CDR3 bases are TGCGCCAGCAGCACCGAAACGATAGGGGGTCGGCTAGGTGGCTACACCTTC. It specifies CASSTETIGGRLGGYTF. The rearrangement joins TRBV5-1 to TRBJ1-2; a possible D gene is TRBD1 (6 bases). Germline V gives CDR1 SGHRS, CDR2 YFSETQ. Trimming took off 4 bases at V and 7 bases at J, with 26 bases between the two ends. The CDR3 is 17 amino acids. The full variable domain, in which reference TRBV5-1 and TRBJ1-2 provide the parts outside the CDR3, is KAGVTQTPRYLIKTRGQQVTLSCSPISGHRSVSWYQQTPGQGLQFLFEYFSETQRNKGNFPGRFSGRQFSNSRSEMNVSTLELGDSALYLCASSTETIGGRLGGYTFGSGTRLTVV.

The chain has TRBV7-6 and TRBJ2-7; 10 bases fit TRBD1. CDR3 length equals 18 residues. Germline lookup yields CDR1 SGHVS and CDR2 FNYEAQ. V lost 5 bases, J lost 0 bases, and 13 bases stayed unmatched. The CDR3 spells CASSPTSTGGQTSYEQYF. The CDR3 nucleotides are TGTGCCAGCAGCCCGACCTCGACAGGGGGCCAAACCTCCTACGAGCAGTACTTC.

V gene TRBV6-5 combines with J gene TRBJ1-5; no reliable D call. Germline CDR1 is MNHEY and CDR2 is SVGAGI. V shed 0 bases and J shed 11 bases, with 14 bases lying between them. This CDR3 is 14 amino acids long. This CDR3 reads CASSYSRQGSAQHF. CDR3 bases: TGTGCCAGCAGTTACTCGCGACAAGGCTCGGCCCAGCATTTT.

About this clone itself: The same CDR3 arises from other DNA sequences in this sample as well. The chain links TRBV19 to TRBJ1-5; 9 nucleotides align to TRBD1. V shed 3 bases and J 6 bases; nucleotides not matched to a gene: 3. CDR3 length equals 14 residues. CDR1 LNHDA and CDR2 SQIVND come from the germline V gene (reference sequence). The CDR3 region has the DNA TGTGCCAGTAGTATCAGGGACAGGGCTCAGCCCCAGCATTTT. Its translation is CASSIRDRAQPQHF.

This clone was observed once. V and J are TRBV27 and TRBJ2-7, with a weak D call TRBD1 (5 bases). Looked up from germline, CDR1 is MNHEY and CDR2 is SMNVEV (reference sequence). The CDR3 totals 15 residues. V dropped 2 bases and J dropped 2 bases, with 13 bases sitting between them. CDR3 DNA: TGTGCCAGCAGTTTACTCCAGGGAAGCCCCTACGAGCAGTACTTC. As protein: CASSLLQGSPYEQYF.

This clone appeared a single time. This chain uses TRBV4-3 with TRBJ2-5; TRBD2 aligns across 8 bases. Germline V gene data show CDR1 as LGHNA and CDR2 as YSLEER. The CDR3 consists of 20 residues. V lost 1 base, J lost 2 bases, and 18 bases stayed unmatched. CDR3: CASSQGFREGRGHPQETQYF. The CDR3 bases are TGCGCCAGCAGCCAAGGCTTCCGGGAGGGCCGGGGTCATCCACAAGAGACCCAGTACTTC.

CDR3 residues: CASSPGLGEQYF. The CDR3 coding sequence is TGTGCCAGCAGTCCAGGTCTCGGGGAGCAGTACTTC. The chain combines TRBV6-5 with TRBJ2-7; D unresolved. Trimming shortened V by 5 bases and J by 7 bases, and 12 bases separated the two germline ends. Germline CDR1 MNHEY, CDR2 SVGAGI. This CDR3 region has 12 residues.

The chain joins TRBV7-9 to TRBJ1-2; TRBD1 aligns across 8 bases. Trimming at V came to 2 bases and at J to 4 bases, leaving 9 bases not matched to a gene. The CDR3 spans 16 residues. Germline CDR1 and CDR2: SEHNR and FQNEAQ (reference sequence). The CDR3 here is CASSLPWDRLSYGYTF. CDR3 coding DNA: TGTGCCAGCAGCTTACCCTGGGACAGGCTATCCTATGGCTACACCTTC.

The CDR3 DNA reads as TGTGCCAGCAGTTATGACAGGACCTACTACGAGCAGTACTTC. Protein: CASSYDRTYYEQYF. The chain joins TRBV6-6 to TRBJ2-7, with D possibly being TRBD1 (6 bases). Germline assignment: CDR1 MNHNY and CDR2 SVGAGI (reference sequence). There are 14 residues in the CDR3. V lost 3 bases, J lost 3 bases, and 12 bases lay in between.

The CDR3: CASSRVGGWDTGELFF. CDR3 DNA sequence: TGTGCCAGCAGCCGAGTCGGGGGATGGGACACCGGGGAGCTGTTTTTT. This rearrangement joins TRBV27 to TRBJ2-2; D is perhaps TRBD2 (6 bases). The CDR3 consists of 16 residues. Trimming took off 6 bases at V and 3 bases at J, with 17 bases between the two ends. The germline gives CDR1 MNHEY, CDR2 SMNVEV (reference sequence).

V gene TRBV9 combines with J gene TRBJ2-6; D remains ambiguous. CDR1 and CDR2 (germline): SGDLS, YYNGEE. V lost 0 bases to trimming and J lost 8 bases, with 9 bases between them. The CDR3 consists of 14 residues. CDR3 sequence reads: CASSVGGETNVLTF. CDR3 nucleotide sequence: TGTGCCAGCAGCGTAGGGGGTGAGACCAACGTCCTGACTTTC. The full variable domain, in which reference TRBV9 and TRBJ2-6 provide the parts outside the CDR3, is DSGVTQTPKHLITATGQRVTLRCSPRSGDLSVYWYQQSLDQGLQFLIQYYNGEERAKGNILERFSAQQFPDLHSELNLSSLELGDSALYFCASSVGGETNVLTFGAGSRLTVL.

This chain joins TRBV27 and TRBJ2-1; the D is unclear. Germline loops: CDR1 MNHEY, CDR2 SMNVEV (reference sequence). V was cut by 2 bases and J by 6 bases, with 8 bases left in between. There are 13 residues in the CDR3. The CDR3 nucleotides are TGTGCCAGCAGTTTAAAGGCATTCAATGAGCAGTTCTTC. Amino acids: CASSLKAFNEQFF.

The rearrangement joins TRBV9 to TRBJ2-2; TRBD1 agrees at 8 bases. Germline values: CDR1 SGDLS, CDR2 YYNGEE. V was pared by 4 bases and J by 5 bases, with 4 bases of the junction left unmatched. This CDR3 has 14 amino acids. The CDR3 nucleotides are TGTGCCAGCAGCACCCGGGACAGGACCGGGGAGCTGTTTTTT. Protein product: CASSTRDRTGELFF.